This TCR beta chain is drawn from a study of shared clonotypes between healthy human individuals. Whole-study context: The donor group consisted of a couple of women and three men, aged 18 to 49. Each donor's CD8 memory used one plate, CD8 naive two, each CD4 subset three. Broader study findings: As a rule, naive subsets had a larger estimated richness than memory subsets.

Sequencing used immunoSEQ multiplex PCR; TCRdb keeps in-frame clones, though not all of them. The table lists 2 million to 3 million clones, 93% of them singletons. To note about this clone: Its antigen is unidentified.

CDR1 and CDR2 (germline): MDHEN, SYDVKM. This CDR3 has 15 amino acids. V was trimmed by 4 bases and J by 4 bases, leaving 16 bases between them. This chain links TRBV28 with TRBJ2-5; D tentatively fits TRBD1 or TRBD2 (5 bases each). This TCR came from a man between 18 and 35 years old in good health. Some clones in this sample may be carry-over from other donors' samples. Material: naive CD4+ T cells from PBMCs. Indicated subset: CD45RA+ positively selected. CDR3 in amino acids: CASSSGGEGGETQYF. CDR3 nucleotide sequence: TGTGCCAGCAGTTCTGGGGGAGAGGGCGGAGAGACCCAGTACTTC.